This entry is about one TCR beta chain. This entry comes from a study of blood T cell repertoires in COVID-19. About the research overall: Specimens from acute and convalescent COVID-19 originated in the United States, Italy and Spain.

V lost 1 base and J lost 4; bases outside the gene matches: 7. The CDR3 contains 15 residues. Looked up from germline, CDR1 is SGHRS and CDR2 is YFSETQ. In the original analysis: Amplified reference gene primers provided the basis for estimating nucleated cell counts. Data came from immunoSEQ multiplex PCR; TCRdb stores just in-frame clones and leaves some out. That table gives V, J and clone size, and the DNA gave D and trimming. The sample includes around 700,000 clones, approximately 90% of them seen just once. The TCR comes from a young woman with acute or convalescent COVID-19. This chain links TRBV5-1 with TRBJ1-1, with 7 bases that match TRBD1. Sequencing was performed on peripheral blood. The CDR3 protein is CASSLNPGGSTEAFF. In nucleotides, the CDR3 is TGCGCCAGCAGCTTGAATCCAGGGGGTAGCACTGAAGCTTTCTTT.